The clone carrying this T cell receptor (beta chain) was counted a few times. This CDR3 is 14 amino acids long. Germline CDR1 reads SGDLS; CDR2 reads YYNGEE. Trimming removed 0 bases from V and 4 bases from J, with 10 bases in between. Clones were read by immunoSEQ multiplex PCR, and TCRdb kept only the in-frame ones, dropping some. Of under 450,000 clones listed, roughly four fifths were seen once; the top ten hold roughly 5.1%. This specimen belongs to a study of blood T cell repertoires in COVID-19. In the study overall: COVID-19 samples from acute and convalescent phases originated in the United States, Italy and Spain. T cells, B-cell-depleted T cells, or PBMCs supplied cDNA or gDNA.

Cohort 3 donors were reported recovered after two negative PCRs, clearance, or symptom resolution. This receptor was obtained from a woman aged 45-59 years who had recovered from COVID-19. V and J are TRBV9 and TRBJ1-2; D unresolved. What was sequenced was PBMCs or T cells enriched from blood (not recorded which). CDR3 in amino acids: CASSVGDTRYGYTF. CDR3 in DNA: TGTGCCAGCAGCGTAGGCGACACCCGCTATGGCTACACCTTC.